This passage covers 20 T cell receptor beta chains from one sample sequenced in a study of cytomegalovirus exposure and HLA in healthy donors. It was with 60 Vbeta and 13 Jbeta primers that the PCR ran. Using immunoSEQ multiplex PCR, the repertoire was profiled, and TCRdb retains in-frame clones only, with some absent. Among some 200,000 clones, around 80% were seen once, and the ten largest hold around 2.9%. Sample: PBMCs. The receptors originated from a woman aged 55-70 years in good health and CMV-seropositive.

The chain joins TRBV2 to TRBJ2-6; D is unclear. Germline values: CDR1 SNHLY, CDR2 FYNNEI. CDR3 length: 14 residues. Trimming removed 6 bases from V and 4 bases from J, with 10 bases in between. The DNA for the CDR3 is TGTGCCAGCAGCTTGGAGTCCGGGGCCAACGTCCTGACTTTC. Translated, it gives CASSLESGANVLTF. The full variable domain, with the rest looked up from reference TRBV2 and TRBJ2-6, is EPEVTQTPSHQVTQMGQEVILRCVPISNHLYFYWYRQILGQKVEFLVSFYNNEISEKSEIFDDQFSVERPDGSNFTLKIRSTKLEDSAMYFCASSLESGANVLTFGAGSRLTVL.

CDR3 nucleotide sequence: TGTGCCAGTAGTCCCTTAGACAGGATTCTAGCCAAAAACATTCAGTACTTC. Its protein product is CASSPLDRILAKNIQYF. This rearrangement joins TRBV19 to TRBJ2-4; perhaps TRBD1 as D (6 bases). V shed 5 bases and J shed 0 bases, with 17 bases lying between them. The length of the CDR3 is 17 residues. The germline gives CDR1 LNHDA, CDR2 SQIVND (reference sequence).

This chain connects TRBV5-4 to TRBJ1-1; maybe TRBD1 (6 bases). The germline CDR1 and CDR2 sequences are SGHNT and YYREEE (reference sequence). Trimming shortened V by 0 bases and J by 0 bases, and 9 bases separated the two germline ends. The CDR3 length is 15 residues. This chain's CDR3 is CASSLGTVMNTEAFF. DNA for the CDR3: TGTGCCAGCAGCTTGGGGACAGTCATGAACACTGAAGCTTTCTTT.

In this sample, this clone turned up a few times. The chain is built from TRBV19 and TRBJ1-1; D gene unclear. The V end lost 7 bases, the J end lost 3 bases, and 15 bases lay between the germline ends. CDR3 length: 14 residues. In germline, CDR1 is LNHDA, CDR2 SQIVND (reference sequence). The CDR3 DNA reads TGTGCCAGTAAAAGGCCCTGGCGGGACACTGAAGCTTTCTTT. Translated, it gives CASKRPWRDTEAFF.

The rearrangement links TRBV19 to TRBJ2-7, with no clear D. The CDR3 is 14 residues long. Trimming removed 3 bases from V and 0 bases from J, with 9 bases in between. Germline V gene lookup returns CDR1 LNHDA and CDR2 SQIVND (reference sequence). CDR3 loop: CASSISENSYEQYF. The CDR3 coding sequence is TGTGCCAGTAGTATTTCAGAAAACTCCTACGAGCAGTACTTC.

The rearrangement uses TRBV20-1 and TRBJ2-1; D is unresolved. Trimming stripped 6 bases from V and 8 bases from J, with 11 bases between. Per germline, CDR1 DFQATT and CDR2 SNEGSKA (reference sequence). The CDR3 has 11 amino acids. CDR3 sequence reads: CSAPLTHEQFF. Here the CDR3 DNA reads TGCAGTGCCCCATTGACACATGAGCAGTTCTTC.

The J gene is TRBJ2-2, the V gene TRBV6-1; TRBD2 might be the D (5 bases). The length of the CDR3 is 13 residues. Germline-derived CDR1 and CDR2 are MNHNS and SASEGT. Trimming shortened V by 2 bases and J by 9 bases, and 10 bases separated the two germline ends. The CDR3 coding sequence is TGTGCCAGCAGTGAATTCGAGGGTTGGGAGCTGTTTTTT. Its translation is CASSEFEGWELFF.

The CDR3 protein is CASSHASGRGTDTQYF. CDR3 bases: TGCGCCAGCAGCCATGCTAGCGGGAGGGGCACAGATACGCAGTATTTT. The rearrangement uses TRBV4-1 and TRBJ2-3; TRBD2 matches 12 bases. Unmatched junction bases numbered 2, after V lost 3 bases and J lost 1 base. Looked up from germline, CDR1 is MGHRA and CDR2 is YSYEKL. The CDR3 has 16 amino acids.

The chain has TRBV19 and TRBJ1-1; the D is unclear. There are 12 residues in the CDR3. Between the trimmed V and J ends, which lost 9 bases and 1 base, there was a span of 9 bases. CDR1 and CDR2 (germline): LNHDA, SQIVND (reference sequence). In DNA form, the CDR3 reads TGTGCCAGCAAGGACTGGAACACTGAAGCTTTCTTT. Its translation is CASKDWNTEAFF.

Comments on this clone: At the DNA level, this CDR3 is encoded by other sequences in the same sample as well. The chain combines TRBV28 with TRBJ1-3; the match to TRBD1 covers 7 bases. Losses at the gene ends were 2 bases for V and 2 bases for J; bases not matched to a gene: 0. The CDR3 covers 14 residues. Per the germline V gene, CDR1 is MDHEN and CDR2 is SYDVKM. The CDR3 coding sequence is TGTGCCAGCAGTTTAGACAGGGCTGGAAACACCATATATTTT. Its translation is CASSLDRAGNTIYF.

The J gene is TRBJ1-1, the V gene TRBV19; D uncertain. V was pared by 7 bases and J by 3 bases, with 12 bases between. This CDR3 comprises 13 residues. Germline CDR1 and CDR2: LNHDA and SQIVND (reference sequence). Here the CDR3 reads CASKDQDYTEAFF. The CDR3, as DNA: TGTGCCAGTAAGGATCAGGATTACACTGAAGCTTTCTTT.

CDR3 sequence reads: CASSPGLGYSPLHF. The CDR3 nucleotides are TGTGCCAGCTCACCGGGGCTCGGCTATTCACCCCTCCACTTT. This chain links TRBV18 with TRBJ1-6; possible D gene TRBD1, 5 bases. The CDR3 totals 14 residues. From germline, CDR1 is KGHSH and CDR2 LQKENI. The V and J ends lost 3 bases and 8 bases respectively, with 11 bases between them.

The chain links TRBV9 to TRBJ1-2, with D possibly being TRBD1 (5 bases). This CDR3 contains 15 residues. V gave up 0 bases and J gave up 2 bases, with 11 bases separating them. Germline V lookup: CDR1 SGDLS, CDR2 YYNGEE. The chain's CDR3 is CASSVEVRANYGYTF. DNA of the CDR3: TGTGCCAGCAGCGTAGAGGTCAGGGCGAACTATGGCTACACCTTC.

The chain is built from TRBV19 and TRBJ2-5; 9 nucleotides agree with TRBD2. The germline gives CDR1 LNHDA, CDR2 SQIVND (reference sequence). The CDR3 loop spans 18 amino acids. Trimming cost V 11 bases and J 4 bases; bases outside gene matches: 23. CDR3 DNA sequence: TGTGCCTCCACCCCGTCCGCGGGGGGGCGGCTGGGGAGAGAGACCCAGTACTTC. Translated, it gives CASTPSAGGRLGRETQYF.

V usage is TRBV5-6 and J usage is TRBJ1-5, with D perhaps matching TRBD1 (5 bases). CDR3 size: 13 residues. The germline V gene encodes CDR1 SGHDT and CDR2 YYEEEE. The ends were cut back, 2 bases at V and 9 bases at J, with 12 bases in the middle. Here the CDR3 reads CASSLRPQGPQHF. For the CDR3, the DNA is TGTGCCAGCAGCTTAAGGCCTCAGGGGCCCCAGCATTTT.

The V gene is TRBV28, the J gene TRBJ2-1; 9 bases are shared with TRBD2. V gave up 7 bases and J gave up 4 bases; unmatched junction bases: 11. This CDR3 spans 16 amino acids. CDR1 is MDHEN and CDR2 is SYDVKM in the germline V gene. The CDR3 sequence: CASNSGGAGGYNEQFF. The CDR3 DNA follows: TGTGCCAGCAATTCGGGCGGAGCGGGGGGTTACAATGAGCAGTTCTTC.

The chain joins TRBV27 to TRBJ1-1, with D perhaps matching TRBD1 (5 bases). Germline CDR1 reads MNHEY; CDR2 reads SMNVEV (reference sequence). V lost 3 bases and J lost 4, with 12 bases in between. The CDR3 extends over 14 amino acids. The CDR3: CASSFFAGPTEAFF. CDR3 coding DNA: TGTGCCAGCAGTTTTTTCGCAGGGCCCACTGAAGCTTTCTTT.

A single count supports this clone. V is TRBV6-1 and J is TRBJ1-5; D may be TRBD1 (6 bases). Germline-derived CDR1 and CDR2 are MNHNS and SASEGT. Trimming pared 8 bases from V and 0 bases from J, leaving 11 bases between. The CDR3 contains 14 residues. CDR3 coding DNA: TGTGCCAGCGAAAGGGGGATTAGCAATCAGCCCCAGCATTTT. Its translation: CASERGISNQPQHF.

This rearrangement joins TRBV5-1 to TRBJ2-7; 8 bases agree with TRBD1. Unmatched junction bases numbered 6, after V lost 4 bases and J lost 3 bases. In germline, CDR1 is SGHRS, CDR2 YFSETQ. The CDR3 is 14 residues long. The CDR3 protein is CASSQGQGFYEQYF. CDR3 coding DNA: TGCGCCAGCAGCCAAGGACAGGGCTTCTACGAGCAGTACTTC. The variable domain in full, with the rest retrieved from reference TRBV5-1 and TRBJ2-7, is KAGVTQTPRYLIKTRGQQVTLSCSPISGHRSVSWYQQTPGQGLQFLFEYFSETQRNKGNFPGRFSGRQFSNSRSEMNVSTLELGDSALYLCASSQGQGFYEQYFGPGTRLTVT.

This clone occurred once. This chain links TRBV19 with TRBJ2-2; D possibly corresponds to TRBD2 (5 bases). Trimming shortened V by 5 bases and J by 4 bases, and 20 bases separated the two germline ends. This CDR3 has 17 residues. Germline assignment: CDR1 LNHDA and CDR2 SQIVND (reference sequence). CDR3 protein: CASSPRERLRGTGELFF. In DNA, the CDR3 is TGTGCCAGTAGTCCCCGGGAACGCCTCCGCGGCACCGGGGAGCTGTTTTTT. Using reference TRBV19 and TRBJ2-2 for the parts outside the CDR3, the full variable domain is DGGITQSPKYLFRKEGQNVTLSCEQNLNHDAMYWYRQDPGQGLRLIYYSQIVNDFQKGDIAEGYSVSREKKESFPLTVTSAQKNPTAFYLCASSPRERLRGTGELFFGEGSRLTVL.